What follows are 9 T cell receptor beta chains derived from one specimen sequenced in a study of blood T cell repertoires in COVID-19. Libraries were prepared by immunoSEQ multiplex PCR; TCRdb keeps only in-frame clonotypes and omits some of them. Here the sample spans around 200,000 clones, 75% to 85% being singletons. Sequences were obtained from peripheral blood. Every receptor here comes from a woman aged 25 to 39 with COVID-19, enrolled during active disease.

V and J are TRBV3-1 (or the pseudogene TRBV3-2) and TRBJ2-1; 8 nucleotides align to TRBD2. The trim removed 4 bases at V and 4 bases at J, leaving 9 bases unmatched. This CDR3 region has 16 residues. The germline V gene encodes CDR1 LGHDT and CDR2 YNNKEL (reference sequence). The CDR3 DNA reads as TGTGCCAGCAGCCGGTTGGGACTAGATGTGTACAATGAGCAGTTCTTC. This sequence encodes CASSRLGLDVYNEQFF.

This sequence joins TRBV27 and TRBJ2-1; 7 bases match TRBD1. The CDR3 is made up of 16 amino acids. Germline values: CDR1 MNHEY, CDR2 SMNVEV (reference sequence). J lost 4 bases, V lost 6 bases, and 12 bases had no gene match. The CDR3 DNA follows: TGTGCCAGCAGCCCTTGGGACAGCTCACAATACAATGAGCAGTTCTTC. The encoded protein is CASSPWDSSQYNEQFF.

The rearrangement links TRBV11-3 to TRBJ1-1; 11 nucleotides match TRBD1. V lost 1 base, J lost 2 bases, and 0 bases stayed unmatched. This CDR3 is built from 15 residues. CDR1 is SGHNT, CDR2 YENEEA, per germline. The CDR3 DNA is TGTGCCAGCAGCTTAGGGACAGGGGGCAACACTGAAGCTTTCTTT. The encoded protein is CASSLGTGGNTEAFF.

This clone was recorded once. The CDR3 DNA follows: TGTGCCAGCAGCGCGGGCCAACCGTTATCCTACGAGCAGTACTTC. Translated, it gives CASSAGQPLSYEQYF. The chain has TRBV5-5 and TRBJ2-7, with D perhaps matching TRBD2 (5 bases). The V end lost 4 bases, the J end lost 1 base, and 15 bases lay between the germline ends. CDR1 and CDR2 from the germline V gene are SGHKS and YYEKEE (reference sequence). CDR3 length equals 15 residues.

V and J are TRBV24-1 and TRBJ2-7, with TRBD1 matching 9 bases. This CDR3 has 15 residues. Germline values: CDR1 KGHDR, CDR2 SFDVKD. V shed 6 bases, J shed 0 bases, and the junction held 5 bases outside the gene matches. In DNA, the CDR3 is TGTGCCACCAGTTACGGGACAGGGAGCTCCTACGAGCAGTACTTC. This encodes CATSYGTGSSYEQYF.

This chain joins TRBV6-5 and TRBJ2-1, with TRBD2 identical over 7 bases. The ends lost 3 bases at V and 6 bases at J; junction bases unmatched: 5. CDR3 length: 14 residues. CDR1 and CDR2 (germline): MNHEY, SVGAGI. CDR3 DNA sequence: TGTGCCAGCAGTTATTGGACTAGTCCCAATGAGCAGTTCTTC. Its protein is CASSYWTSPNEQFF.

This chain connects TRBV5-5 to TRBJ1-3; no clear D gene. Deletions cut 0 bases from V and 0 bases from J, with 7 bases between. CDR3 size: 15 residues. Germline loops: CDR1 SGHKS, CDR2 YYEKEE (reference sequence). Here the CDR3 reads CASSLVQDSGNTIYF. The CDR3 DNA reads TGTGCCAGCAGCTTGGTGCAGGACTCTGGAAACACCATATATTTT.

This chain connects TRBV11-2 to TRBJ2-7, with D maybe TRBD1 (5 bases). Trimming left V 4 bases short and J 6 bases short, with 13 bases between. The CDR3 length is 13 residues. CDR1 and CDR2 (germline): SGHAT, FQNNGV. CDR3 coding DNA: TGTGCCAGCAGCTCATGGTCAGGGTCCGAGCAGTACTTC. The encoded protein is CASSSWSGSEQYF.

This clone was counted once. The rearrangement links TRBV5-1 to TRBJ2-2; D call uncertain. V lost 0 bases and J lost 5, with 5 bases in between. Germline assignment: CDR1 SGHRS and CDR2 YFSETQ. The CDR3 has 13 amino acids. CDR3: CASSLAGTGELFF. DNA for the CDR3: TGCGCCAGCAGCTTGGCCGGGACCGGGGAGCTGTTTTTT.